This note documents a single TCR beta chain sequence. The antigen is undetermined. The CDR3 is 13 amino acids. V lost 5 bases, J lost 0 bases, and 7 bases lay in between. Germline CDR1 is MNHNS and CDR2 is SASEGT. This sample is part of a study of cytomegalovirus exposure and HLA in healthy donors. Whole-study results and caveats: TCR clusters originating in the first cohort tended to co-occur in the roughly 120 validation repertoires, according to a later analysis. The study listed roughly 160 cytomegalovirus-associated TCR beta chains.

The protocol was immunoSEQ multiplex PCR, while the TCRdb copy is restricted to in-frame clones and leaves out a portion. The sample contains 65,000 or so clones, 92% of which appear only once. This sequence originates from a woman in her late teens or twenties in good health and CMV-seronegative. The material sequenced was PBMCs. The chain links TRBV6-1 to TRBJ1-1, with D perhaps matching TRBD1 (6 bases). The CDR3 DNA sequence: TGTGCCAGCAGTACAGGGCTGAACACTGAAGCTTTCTTT. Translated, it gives CASSTGLNTEAFF.